One sample yielded the 17 T cell receptor beta chains listed below, sequenced in a study of vaccination and CD4 T cells after COVID-19 (dated 2022 in TCRdb). The time point label here, explained by the study, means: late sampling 161 to 241 days after vaccination in a few convalescent patients. The library was generated by PCR. Sequencing relied on an Illumina iSeq 100. The public reads were reanalyzed by TCRdb: fastp trimming at Q25, MiXCR alignment, in-frame beta chains only. Records with the same CDR3 protein are collapsed into one entry carrying the most frequent genes and DNA. The sample contains around 31,000 distinct CDR3 sequences, around 49% of them found a single time. The ten largest clonotypes hold about 5.6% of the sample. The material sequenced was CD4+ T cells from blood, taken about 7 months after SARS-CoV-2 vaccination. The receptor set was obtained from a human donor who had recovered from COVID-19.

The chain combines TRBV20-1 with TRBJ2-3; 7 nucleotides match TRBD1. CDR1 DFQATT and CDR2 SNEGSKA come from the germline V gene (reference sequence). The CDR3 is 14 residues long. Trimming took 5 bases from V and 3 from J; bases not matched to a gene: 8. The CDR3: CSAGRDSVTDTQYF. The CDR3 region has the DNA TGCAGTGCTGGTCGGGACAGCGTTACAGATACGCAGTATTTT.

This clonotype was found a few times. This chain links TRBV20-1 with TRBJ2-5; a weak D match, TRBD1 (7 bases). Germline loops: CDR1 DFQATT, CDR2 SNEGSKA (reference sequence). V was trimmed by 5 bases and J by 5 bases, leaving 15 bases between them. CDR3 length equals 13 residues. CDR3 in amino acids: CSAEDRAGETQYF. The CDR3 DNA sequence: TGCAGTGCTGAAGACAGGGCGGGGGAGACCCAGTACTTC.

This rearrangement joins TRBV19 to TRBJ1-1; D possibly corresponds to TRBD1 (6 bases). CDR3 size: 15 residues. V lost 6 bases to trimming and J lost 0 bases, with 14 bases between them. Germline values: CDR1 LNHDA, CDR2 SQIVND (reference sequence). CDR3 bases: TGTGCCAGTAGGGGGGACAATCGGATGAACACTGAAGCTTTCTTT. Protein sequence: CASRGDNRMNTEAFF.

This clonotype was counted between two and nine times. This chain links TRBV20-1 with TRBJ1-6; TRBD1 might be the D (5 bases). The CDR3 is made up of 11 amino acids. Between the trimmed V and J ends, which lost 7 bases and 15 bases, there was a span of 16 bases. Per germline, CDR1 DFQATT and CDR2 SNEGSKA (reference sequence). The chain's CDR3 is CSGVTGEYLHF. The DNA of the CDR3 is TGCAGTGGCGTTACAGGAGAGTACCTCCACTTT.

The rearrangement joins TRBV25-1 to TRBJ1-2, with D perhaps TRBD1 (6 bases). The CDR3 loop spans 14 amino acids. Germline lookup yields CDR1 MGHDK and CDR2 SYGVNS. V gave up 2 bases and J gave up 4 bases, with 11 bases separating them. The CDR3 spells CASSETGTSYGYTF. CDR3 coding DNA: TGTGCCAGCAGTGAAACCGGGACATCCTATGGCTACACCTTC.

There are a few counts of this clonotype. The V gene is TRBV28, the J gene TRBJ2-5; 11 nucleotides line up with TRBD2. Trimming removed 6 bases from V and 0 bases from J; junction bases left unmatched: 3. Per the germline V gene, CDR1 is MDHEN and CDR2 is SYDVKM. This CDR3 contains 15 residues. The CDR3 here is CASRLAGGNQETQYF. CDR3 sequence (DNA): TGTGCCAGCAGGCTAGCGGGAGGCAACCAAGAGACCCAGTACTTC.

This clonotype appeared a few times. The chain recombines TRBV7-8 with TRBJ2-3, with D maybe TRBD1 (6 bases). Germline loops: CDR1 SGHVS, CDR2 FQNEAQ. This CDR3 spans 13 amino acids. V lost 3 bases and J 4 bases, leaving 8 bases between the germline ends. The CDR3 region is CASSFEGADTQYF. CDR3 nucleotides: TGTGCCAGCAGCTTCGAGGGGGCAGATACGCAGTATTTT.

The chain has TRBV6-1 and TRBJ2-1; 7 positions match TRBD1. The germline CDR1 and CDR2 sequences are MNHNS and SASEGT. The CDR3 extends over 14 amino acids. Trimming at V came to 7 bases and at J to 4 bases, leaving 7 bases not matched to a gene. In DNA form, the CDR3 reads TGTGCCAGCAAGAATCCGGGACAGTACAATGAGCAGTTCTTC. The encoded protein is CASKNPGQYNEQFF.

This chain connects TRBV20-1 to TRBJ2-7; 10 nucleotides match TRBD2. Germline V CDR1 and CDR2: DFQATT, SNEGSKA (reference sequence). Trimming took 2 bases from V and 7 from J; bases not matched to a gene: 11. This CDR3 has 15 residues. Written as DNA, the CDR3 is TGCAGTGCTAGAAGTGGGACTAGCGAGAGTGTTGAGCAGTACTTC. It encodes CSARSGTSESVEQYF.

Concerning this clonotype: The limits of the CDR3 on the DNA are not certain, so only TCRdb's listed CDR3 is given. The CDR3 reads CSAIPSGYSYEQYFGPGTGELFF. The chain uses TRBV20-1 and TRBJ2-2; the table's D gene call, TRBD2, was not cross checked with the DNA. The CDR3 is 23 amino acids long, termini counted. CDR1 is DFQATT and CDR2 is SNEGSKA in the germline V gene (reference sequence).

The CDR3 coding sequence is TGTGCCAGCAGTTCGGTGGGTTTCGGACAGGGGGCGCTGAATGAGCAGTTCTTC. Translated: CASSSVGFGQGALNEQFF. The chain combines TRBV6-5 with TRBJ2-1; 11 bases line up with TRBD1. The CDR3 totals 18 residues. From germline, CDR1 is MNHEY and CDR2 SVGAGI. V lost 4 bases to trimming and J lost 7 bases; unmatched junction nucleotides: 15.

There are a few counts of this clonotype. The genes are TRBV7-6 and TRBJ2-7, with D tentatively TRBD1 or TRBD2 (6 bases each). The CDR3 is 18 residues long. With 4 bases removed from V and 2 bases from J, the gap between germline ends came to 24 bases. Per germline, CDR1 SGHVS and CDR2 FNYEAQ. The CDR3 DNA follows: TGTGCCAGCAGCTCATGGCCCGGGGGCACTGGAATTACCTACGAGCAGTACTTC. As protein: CASSSWPGGTGITYEQYF.

The chain has TRBV20-1 and TRBJ1-6, with D possibly TRBD1 on 6 matching bases. The CDR3 spans 14 residues. The germline CDR1 and CDR2 sequences are DFQATT and SNEGSKA (reference sequence). In DNA form, the CDR3 reads TGCAGCGCAAGGGGGGGGTTCCATAATTCACCCCTCCACTTT. It encodes CSARGGFHNSPLHF.

The CDR3 region has the DNA TGCAGTGCTAGCACCGGGACTAGCGGGAGGTACAGCTCCTACAATGAGCAGTTCTTC. This encodes CSASTGTSGRYSSYNEQFF. This chain connects TRBV20-1 to TRBJ2-1, with TRBD2 matching over 15 bases. V gave up 3 bases and J gave up 0 bases; unmatched junction bases: 9. Germline V gene sequence: CDR1 DFQATT, CDR2 SNEGSKA (reference sequence). There are 19 residues in the CDR3.

This clonotype was seen a few times. The chain has TRBV7-2 and TRBJ2-3; 10 bases align to TRBD2. CDR1 SGHTA and CDR2 FQGNSA come from the germline V gene. With 4 bases clipped from V and 5 bases from J, the junction kept 6 bases outside the gene matches. CDR3 size: 15 residues. CDR3 nucleotide sequence: TGTGCCAGCAGCTCACCTGGACTAGCGGTAGATACGCAGTATTTT. This gives the protein CASSSPGLAVDTQYF. Full variable domain (missing parts from reference TRBV7-2 and TRBJ2-3): GAGVSQSPSNKVTEKGKDVELRCDPISGHTALYWYRQSLGQGLEFLIYFQGNSAPDKSGLPSDRFSAERTGGSVSTLTIQRTQQEDSAVYLCASSSPGLAVDTQYFGPGTRLTVL.

This clonotype was seen a few times. Just one base apart from a much larger clone, this may be a read error. V and J are TRBV6-1 and TRBJ2-1, with 13 bases identical to TRBD2. J was trimmed by 6 bases and V by 1 base; bases with no gene match: 0. In germline, CDR1 is MNHNS, CDR2 SASEGT. This CDR3 has 15 residues. CDR3 DNA sequence: TGTGCCAGCAGTGAAGGGACTAGCGGGAGCAATGAGCAGTTCTTC. Residues: CASSEGTSGSNEQFF.

The sample holds a few counts of this clonotype. CDR3 nucleotide sequence: TGTGCCAGCAGTGAAAACATTCAGTACTTC. Translation gives CASSENIQYF. The gene calls are TRBV6-1 and TRBJ2-4; D unresolved. Trimming shortened V by 2 bases and J by 7 bases, and 0 bases separated the two germline ends. Germline-derived CDR1 and CDR2 are MNHNS and SASEGT. This CDR3 is 10 amino acids long.